This T cell receptor (beta chain) appears in the sequencing data of a study of T cell responses to AZD1222 COVID-19 vaccine. Measured with immunoSEQ multiplex PCR; TCRdb has only the in-frame clones, and not every one. The data show some 170,000 clones, with more than 80% seen just once and 2.6% held by the top ten. As to this clone: Its target is not known.

Study-level results: Two AZD1222 doses significantly raised spike-specific TCR breadth and depth over controls.

The sequence came from an adult in good health. The sequences come from peripheral blood, collected on day 0 of AZD1222 vaccination.

The CDR3 DNA reads as TGTGCCAGCAGCTATCCGGTCGACAACGAGCAGTACTTC. The encoded protein is CASSYPVDNEQYF. The chain recombines TRBV7-9 with TRBJ2-7, with D unresolved. Trimming took 4 bases from V and 5 from J, leaving 12 bases between them. The CDR3 has 13 amino acids. Germline V lookup: CDR1 SEHNR, CDR2 FQNEAQ (reference sequence).